Following are 28 T cell receptor beta chains from one sample sequenced in a study of regulatory T cells in long-lasting Graves disease. To make TCR beta libraries, researchers used iRepertoire HTBI primers and Arm-PCR of CDR3 regions. MiXCR, run by TCRdb on the multiplex PCR reads, gives a single entry per CDR3 protein. Of some 250,000 distinct CDR3 sequences in the sample, just over 20% are singletons; the top ten hold approximately 15%. This sample's time point: newly diagnosed GD, antithyroid drugs for less than 3 months. Generation of the TCR library employed RNA extracted from PBMCs. Source: peripheral blood mononuclear cells (PBMCs), taken at new diagnosis, from a patient treated with antithyroid drugs. Every receptor here comes from a female donor with Graves disease.

This clonotype turned up a few times. The chain uses TRBV14 and TRBJ2-1, with D unclear. Germline CDR1 and CDR2: SGHDN and FVKESK. This CDR3 is built from 17 residues. Deletions cut 0 bases from V and 12 bases from J, with 24 bases between. The CDR3 coding sequence is TGTGCCAGCAGCCAAGATTTTTACTTGGTCCAAGCTGTCGTGCAGTTCTTC. Amino acid sequence: CASSQDFYLVQAVVQFF.

This clonotype was seen at least ten times. The chain is built from TRBV6-1 and TRBJ1-1; 7 bases align to TRBD1. The germline V gene has CDR1 MNHNS and CDR2 SASEGT. The CDR3 runs 14 residues. J gave up 5 bases and V 2 bases, and 5 bases lay outside the gene matches. The CDR3 loop reads CASSENRGNTEAFF. The DNA of the CDR3 is TGTGCCAGCAGTGAAAACAGGGGTAATACTGAAGCTTTCTTT.

For this clonotype: A far larger clone is just one base off, so this is likely a read error. V gene TRBV5-5 combines with J gene TRBJ2-3; 9 bases line up with TRBD1. The J call is in doubt because the DNA end fits TRBJ2-7 better. The CDR3 loop spans 14 amino acids. The V gene's germline CDR1 is SGHKS and CDR2 YYEKEE (reference sequence). The CDR3 region is CARIEGTGFREQYF. In DNA, the CDR3 is TGTGCCAGAATCGAAGGGACAGGGTTTCGCGAGCAGTACTTC.

This clonotype came up a few times. The CDR3 sequence: CAGSGTVSRGELFF. CDR3 DNA sequence: TGTGCCGGGTCCGGGACAGTCAGCCGCGGGGAGCTGTTTTTT. The chain combines TRBV28 with TRBJ2-2; 7 bases agree with TRBD1. The V and J ends lost 11 bases and 7 bases, in that order; junction bases with no gene match: 13. Per germline, CDR1 MDHEN and CDR2 SYDVKM. The CDR3 has 14 amino acids.

For this clonotype: It is likely a read error: a sequence one base away is far more abundant. This chain's CDR3 is CSARIPSGTSGTSEQYF. CDR3 DNA sequence: TGCAGTGCTAGAATCCCCTCCGGGACTAGCGGGACAAGTGAGCAGTACTTC. The chain couples TRBV20-1 to TRBJ2-5; the match to TRBD2 covers 13 bases. The CDR3 spans 17 residues. CDR1 and CDR2 from the germline V gene are DFQATT and SNEGSKA (reference sequence). V shed 2 bases, J shed 11 bases, and the junction held 17 bases outside the gene matches.

In this sample, this clonotype turned up many times. This chain uses TRBV20-1 with TRBJ2-1; 7 nucleotides align to TRBD2. CDR3 length: 14 residues. Germline values: CDR1 DFQATT, CDR2 SNEGSKA (reference sequence). V gave up 3 bases and J gave up 0 bases; unmatched junction bases: 2. The CDR3 reads CSARLADSYNEQFF. The DNA for the CDR3 is TGCAGTGCTAGGCTAGCGGACTCCTACAATGAGCAGTTCTTC.

This clonotype was counted ten times or more. V is TRBV7-3 and J is TRBJ2-1; unclear D gene. Trimming stripped 0 bases from V and 8 bases from J, with 11 bases between. Germline V gene sequence: CDR1 SGHTA, CDR2 FQGTGA. This CDR3 comprises 14 residues. In DNA, the CDR3 is TGTGCCAGCAGCTTAACCCCGCTGGGCCATGAGCAGTTCTTC. Protein: CASSLTPLGHEQFF.

At least ten counts were recorded for this clonotype. This chain links TRBV29-1 with TRBJ2-7; 8 positions agree with TRBD1. The CDR3 is 14 amino acids. Germline values: CDR1 SQVTM, CDR2 ANQGSEA. Germline trimming cut 0 bases from V and 2 bases from J; bases unmatched to any gene: 3. The CDR3 region is CSVEEEQGAYEQYF. DNA for the CDR3: TGCAGCGTTGAAGAGGAACAGGGGGCCTACGAGCAGTACTTC.

This clonotype was detected ten times or more. The CDR3 bases are TGTGCCAGCAGGCCCGTGAGGGGAGGGCCTATTGTGGCCCAGTACTTC. Translation gives CASRPVRGGPIVAQYF. V is TRBV2 and J is TRBJ2-5; 7 bases fit TRBD2. V dropped 6 bases and J dropped 9; count of bases not matched to a gene: 19. CDR1 SNHLY and CDR2 FYNNEI come from the germline V gene. The length of the CDR3 is 16 residues.

This clonotype was recorded a few times. The genes are TRBV9 and TRBJ2-1, with a possible D match to TRBD2 (6 bases). Trimming stripped 0 bases from V and 3 bases from J, with 13 bases between. The germline gives CDR1 SGDLS, CDR2 YYNGEE. The CDR3 totals 16 residues. The CDR3 sequence: CASSVEVGGNYNEQFF. CDR3 DNA: TGTGCCAGCAGCGTAGAAGTTGGCGGGAACTACAATGAGCAGTTCTTC.

This clonotype was observed many times. The gene calls are TRBV5-1 and TRBJ2-3; no definite D call. This CDR3 comprises 16 residues. Per germline, CDR1 SGHRS and CDR2 YFSETQ. The V end lost 4 bases, the J end lost 0 bases, and 15 bases lay between the germline ends. CDR3 region: CASSPRPSPSTDTQYF. CDR3 coding DNA: TGCGCCAGCAGCCCCCGACCATCTCCTAGCACAGATACGCAGTATTTT.

The chain couples TRBV5-6 to TRBJ2-5; no clear D gene. V was cut by 4 bases and J by 5 bases, with 6 bases left in between. The length of the CDR3 is 11 residues. Germline lookup yields CDR1 SGHDT and CDR2 YYEEEE. CDR3 nucleotide sequence: TGTGCCAGCAGCGTAACTGAGACCCAGTACTTC. Residues: CASSVTETQYF.

This clonotype was counted ten times or more. The chain combines TRBV11-2 with TRBJ2-3; no firm D call. Trimming took 8 bases from V and 4 from J, leaving 16 bases between them. The CDR3 runs to 14 residues. CDR1 and CDR2 (germline): SGHAT, FQNNGV. The CDR3 DNA is TGTGCCAGCTCCCGCCGGGCTCTCGCAGATACGCAGTATTTT. Translating gives CASSRRALADTQYF.

This clonotype was found many times. The chain uses TRBV6-1 and TRBJ1-1; D remains unclear. Per the germline V gene, CDR1 is MNHNS and CDR2 is SASEGT. V was cut by 7 bases and J by 0 bases, with 9 bases left in between. The CDR3 extends over 13 amino acids. CDR3 sequence: CASKTSMNTEAFF. CDR3 sequence (DNA): TGTGCCAGCAAAACATCTATGAACACTGAAGCTTTCTTT.

The table lists this clonotype with a few counts. A much larger clone lies a single base off, so this may be a read error. The genes are TRBV6-1 and TRBJ1-5, with D tentatively TRBD1 (6 bases). From germline, CDR1 is MNHNS and CDR2 SASEGT. The CDR3 contains 17 residues. The CDR3: CAGSPGQTPYSNQPQHF. The CDR3, as DNA: TGTGCCGGCAGTCCAGGACAGACCCCGTATAGCAATCAGCCCCAGCATTTT.

This clonotype appeared many times. This chain links TRBV10-3 with TRBJ2-5; 10 bases map to TRBD1. CDR1 is ENHRY, CDR2 SYGVKD, per germline. J was trimmed by 4 bases and V by 8 bases; bases with no gene match: 4. This CDR3 contains 13 residues. This CDR3 reads CAIGQGETETQYF. Here the CDR3 DNA reads TGTGCCATCGGACAGGGGGAGACAGAGACCCAGTACTTC.

This clonotype was recorded at least ten times. This chain connects TRBV12-3 or TRBV12-4 to TRBJ2-7, with D uncertain. The V and J ends lost 2 bases and 5 bases respectively, with 7 bases between them. The CDR3 contains 12 residues. The CDR3 DNA reads as TGTGCCAGCAGTTTACTAGGCCACGAGCAGTACTTC. It translates to CASSLLGHEQYF.

The CDR3 is CASSLVGREQYF. As DNA, the CDR3 is TGTGCCAGCAGTTTGGTCGGTCGCGAGCAGTACTTC. The chain recombines TRBV12-3 or TRBV12-4 with TRBJ2-7; D is ambiguous. The V and J ends lost 3 bases and 6 bases respectively, with 9 bases between them. The CDR3 is 12 residues long.

The chain uses TRBV19 and TRBJ1-1; 7 positions match TRBD1. Germline-derived CDR1 and CDR2 are LNHDA and SQIVND (reference sequence). The junction had 2 bases not matched to a gene; V was cut back by 6 bases and J by 1 base. CDR3 length equals 13 residues. Written as DNA, the CDR3 is TGTGCCAGTAGCCGACAGGGGAACACTGAAGCTTTCTTT. Amino acid sequence: CASSRQGNTEAFF.

The V call is TRBV20-1, the J call TRBJ2-3, with TRBD2 identical over 13 bases. The germline V gene has CDR1 DFQATT and CDR2 SNEGSKA (reference sequence). V dropped 7 bases and J dropped 6; count of bases not matched to a gene: 7. The CDR3 is made up of 14 amino acids. The CDR3 spells CSVSTSGRSDTQYF. CDR3 in DNA: TGCAGTGTATCGACTAGCGGGAGGAGCGATACGCAGTATTTT.

This clonotype was seen repeatedly, ten times or more. V is TRBV7-2 and J is TRBJ1-6; maybe TRBD1 (5 bases). The CDR3 is 15 amino acids. The V end was cut by 1 base, the J end by 9 bases, with 13 bases between. Germline lookup yields CDR1 SGHTA and CDR2 FQGNSA. The CDR3 spells CASSLVGWGFSPLHF. Here the CDR3 DNA reads TGTGCCAGCAGCTTAGTTGGTTGGGGGTTTTCACCCCTCCACTTT.

This clonotype has more than one count but fewer than ten. The chain employs TRBV7-3 and TRBJ2-3; 7 bases fit TRBD2. The J segment lost 7 bases and the V segment lost 5 bases, leaving 12 bases of the junction unmatched. Per germline, CDR1 SGHTA and CDR2 FQGTGA. CDR3 length: 15 amino acids. The CDR3 spells CASSPAGDLVNTQYF. CDR3 in DNA: TGTGCCAGCAGCCCTGCGGGAGACCTCGTGAATACGCAGTATTTT.

There are many counts of this clonotype. V gene TRBV6-1 combines with J gene TRBJ2-7; the D gene is possibly TRBD1 (5 bases). The ends were cut back, 5 bases at V and 9 bases at J, with 14 bases in the middle. Germline loops: CDR1 MNHNS, CDR2 SASEGT. The CDR3 totals 12 residues. In DNA, the CDR3 is TGTGCCAGCAGTTTACTCGATACAGGGCAGTACTTC. Translation: CASSLLDTGQYF.

This clonotype showed up many times. V usage is TRBV5-5 and J usage is TRBJ2-7, with D perhaps matching TRBD1 (6 bases). Germline CDR1 is SGHKS and CDR2 is YYEKEE (reference sequence). The length of the CDR3 is 13 residues. Trimming stripped 4 bases from V and 3 bases from J, with 11 bases between. The CDR3 region is CASSPETGYEQYF. Written as DNA, the CDR3 is TGTGCCAGCAGCCCGGAGACAGGCTACGAGCAGTACTTC.

In this sample, this clonotype turned up many times. The chain uses TRBV12-3 or TRBV12-4 and TRBJ2-1, with D tentatively TRBD1 (5 bases). The CDR3 spans 13 residues. V lost 7 bases and J lost 3, with 10 bases in between. CDR3 sequence reads: CASIKDNYNEQFF. CDR3 DNA: TGTGCCAGCATTAAGGACAACTACAATGAGCAGTTCTTC.

The sample holds many counts of this clonotype. The chain carries TRBV28 and TRBJ1-3; D unresolved. The CDR3 is made up of 14 amino acids. Trimming took off 5 bases at V and 7 bases at J, with 15 bases between the two ends. Germline lookup yields CDR1 MDHEN and CDR2 SYDVKM. Here the CDR3 reads CASSPRRRGNTIYF. DNA of the CDR3: TGTGCCAGCAGTCCCCGCAGGAGAGGCAACACCATATATTTT.

This chain connects TRBV5-6 to TRBJ2-1, with TRBD2 as a possible D gene (6 bases). The germline V gene has CDR1 SGHDT and CDR2 YYEEEE. Trimming removed 4 bases from V and 3 bases from J, with 20 bases in between. CDR3 length: 17 residues. The CDR3 reads CASSRRRVAEYYNEQFF. The CDR3 coding sequence is TGTGCCAGCAGCCGGAGGAGGGTAGCGGAGTACTACAATGAGCAGTTCTTC.

Ten or more counts support this clonotype. The chain joins TRBV28 to TRBJ2-7; D uncertain. V lost 6 bases to trimming and J lost 2 bases, with 14 bases between them. The CDR3 is made up of 14 amino acids. CDR1 MDHEN and CDR2 SYDVKM come from the germline V gene. The CDR3 nucleotides read TGTGCCAGCAGCTCGTTTATGGTTGCCTACGAGCAGTACTTC. This translates into CASSSFMVAYEQYF.